A single sample gave rise to the 8 T cell receptor beta chains below, sequenced in a study of beta chain features in type 1 diabetes. Expressed TCRB transcripts got sequenced, as all isolated RNA was reverse transcribed. Libraries were prepared by immunoSEQ multiplex PCR; TCRdb keeps only in-frame clonotypes and omits some of them. The sample holds under 70,000 clones, roughly 63% seen once. Findings and caveats of the study: Within each of all four CD4+ subsets, Type 1 diabetes patients had TCRB CDR3s that were moderately but significantly shorter.

No cognate antigen is known for these TCRs. The sequenced sample consisted of stem cell memory CD4+ T cells from blood. The receptors shown here come from a woman aged 25 to 39 with type 1 diabetes.

The chain joins TRBV19 to TRBJ1-5; 8 positions agree with TRBD1. V lost 1 base, J lost 5 bases, and 4 bases stayed unmatched. This CDR3 is 15 amino acids long. Germline-derived CDR1 and CDR2 are LNHDA and SQIVND (reference sequence). CDR3 protein: CASSIVPGGDQPQHF. The CDR3 DNA sequence: TGTGCCAGTAGTATAGTACCAGGGGGCGATCAGCCCCAGCATTTT.

The chain carries TRBV6-6 and TRBJ2-3; 7 bases fit TRBD1. The germline V gene encodes CDR1 MNHNY and CDR2 SVGAGI (reference sequence). V trimming: 5 bases; J trimming: 2 bases; junction bases outside the gene matches: 7. The length of the CDR3 is 15 residues. In DNA form, the CDR3 reads TGTGCCAGCAGTACGGGACAGTACTACACAGATACGCAGTATTTT. Protein sequence: CASSTGQYYTDTQYF.

This clone was seen a handful of times. The J gene is TRBJ2-2, the V gene TRBV7-9; TRBD2 matches at 9 bases. V lost 3 bases, J lost 6 bases, and 8 bases stayed unmatched. The length of the CDR3 is 16 residues. The V gene's germline CDR1 is SEHNR and CDR2 FQNEAQ (reference sequence). The CDR3 region is CASSFGGRAGSGELFF. In DNA, the CDR3 is TGTGCCAGCAGCTTCGGCGGGAGGGCCGGATCCGGGGAGCTGTTTTTT.

The rearrangement uses TRBV9 and TRBJ1-2; no clear D. The V gene's germline CDR1 is SGDLS and CDR2 YYNGEE. Trimming took 0 bases from V and 2 from J, leaving 11 bases between them. CDR3 length equals 15 residues. CDR3 region: CASSVVGRGNYGYTF. CDR3 coding DNA: TGTGCCAGCAGCGTAGTAGGAAGAGGAAACTATGGCTACACCTTC.

The CDR3 bases are TGCGCCAGCAGCTTGCAGGGTAGGATGGATGGCTACACCTTC. It codes for CASSLQGRMDGYTF. The J gene is TRBJ1-2, the V gene TRBV5-1; D is possibly TRBD1 (5 bases). CDR3 length: 14 residues. Trimming stripped 1 base from V and 6 bases from J, with 13 bases between. The V gene's germline CDR1 is SGHRS and CDR2 YFSETQ.

This clone was detected a few times. V usage is TRBV5-1 and J usage is TRBJ2-7; D is perhaps TRBD1 (5 bases). The CDR3 runs 13 residues. V was pared by 2 bases and J by 3 bases, with 9 bases between. CDR1 SGHRS and CDR2 YFSETQ come from the germline V gene. The CDR3 DNA sequence: TGCGCCAGCAGCTTTCGACAGAGCTACGAGCAGTACTTC. Encoded protein: CASSFRQSYEQYF.

The chain uses TRBV5-6 and TRBJ2-1; TRBD2 agrees at 10 bases. CDR3 length equals 15 residues. From germline, CDR1 is SGHDT and CDR2 YYEEEE. J lost 4 bases, V lost 4 bases, and 5 bases had no gene match. As DNA, the CDR3 is TGTGCCAGCAGCCTAGGACTAGCGGAATACAATGAGCAGTTCTTC. It yields the protein CASSLGLAEYNEQFF. The full variable domain, its missing parts supplied by reference TRBV5-6 and TRBJ2-1, is DAGVTQSPTHLIKTRGQQVTLRCSPKSGHDTVSWYQQALGQGPQFIFQYYEEEERQRGNFPDRFSGHQFPNYSSELNVNALLLGDSALYLCASSLGLAEYNEQFFGPGTRLTVL.

The V call is TRBV10-3, the J call TRBJ1-3; 7 bases are shared with TRBD1. V gave up 3 bases and J gave up 2 bases; unmatched junction bases: 10. This CDR3 spans 17 amino acids. Germline lookup yields CDR1 ENHRY and CDR2 SYGVKD. CDR3 nucleotide sequence: TGTGCCATCAGTGATCCTAACAGGGGTACAGCTGGAAACACCATATATTTT. Encoded protein: CAISDPNRGTAGNTIYF.